This TCR beta chain derives from a study of blood T cell repertoires in COVID-19. Across the study: The origin of the acute and convalescent COVID-19 samples was the United States, Italy and Spain.

Profiled with immunoSEQ multiplex PCR; TCRdb holds only in-frame clones, not every one. The sample records fewer than 250,000 clones, 87% being singletons. Trimming shortened V by 5 bases and J by 8 bases, and 13 bases separated the two germline ends. The CDR3 runs 13 residues. The germline V gene has CDR1 MNHEY and CDR2 SMNVEV (reference sequence). The clonotype was recovered from a man aged 30 to 39 in a cohort exposed to, infected with or recovered from COVID-19 (not recorded which). Sequenced material: PBMCs or T cells enriched from blood (not recorded which). This chain joins TRBV27 and TRBJ1-5; D gene unclear. In nucleotides, the CDR3 is TGTGCCAGCAGTGAGGAGAGGAGCGAGCCCCAGCATTTT. Protein product: CASSEERSEPQHF.